This record covers a single TCR beta chain. Its antigen is currently unknown. This sample was taken from a study of T-cell reconstitution after alpha-beta-depleted transplantation in children. Overall study results and limits: Several patients had high TCRbeta diversity at day 60; it came from surviving recipient T cells and thymic progenitors. T cells produced anew were the main source of T-cell counts and diversity one year after transplant. The origin of alpha-beta T cells about two months after transplant was reportedly several hundred expanded graft clones.

It was with unique molecular identifiers that the TCRbeta library was prepared. TCRdb independently ran MiXCR on the PCR reads; one entry per CDR3 protein. The table includes about 980,000 distinct CDR3 sequences, 25% to 35% detected once. The CDR3 runs 14 residues. V was clipped by 5 bases and J by 2 bases, with 13 bases between them. The receptor's source is a boy under two years old who had a stem cell transplant for SCID, so the T cells may come from the graft donor. This chain joins TRBV12-3 or TRBV12-4 and TRBJ2-7; D ambiguous. This specimen was PBMCs, mostly from graft donor cells, taken 360 days after TCRalphabeta/CD19-depleted stem cell transplant. CDR3 residues: CASSLSPLTYEQYF. CDR3 DNA: TGTGCCAGCAGTCTTTCCCCCCTGACCTACGAGCAGTACTTC.